The 30 T cell receptor beta chains listed next were all sequenced from one sample in a study of cytomegalovirus exposure and HLA in healthy donors. PCR primers comprised 60 Vbeta and 13 Jbeta primers. Here immunoSEQ multiplex PCR was the method, and the copy in TCRdb shows in-frame clones only, minus some. The sample contains fewer than 85,000 clones, about 78% of which appear only once. Source material: PBMCs. The receptors stem from a middle-aged woman in good health and CMV-seropositive.

This chain joins TRBV7-2 and TRBJ2-3; D is unclear. The germline gives CDR1 SGHTA, CDR2 FQGNSA. There are 12 residues in the CDR3. V dropped 5 bases and J dropped 5 bases, with 8 bases sitting between them. CDR3 residues: CASSRAGDTQYF. The CDR3 DNA reads TGTGCCAGCAGCCGAGCAGGAGATACGCAGTATTTT.

V is TRBV19 and J is TRBJ1-4; D is unresolved. The CDR3 covers 13 residues. Trimming shortened V by 5 bases and J by 8 bases, and 12 bases separated the two germline ends. Germline V gives CDR1 LNHDA, CDR2 SQIVND (reference sequence). CDR3 DNA sequence: TGTGCCAGTAGTTCCCGGGTCGGGGAAAAACTGTTTTTT. Translation gives CASSSRVGEKLFF.

The chain has TRBV10-3 and TRBJ2-7; 9 bases fit TRBD1. Trimming removed 6 bases from V and 3 bases from J; junction bases left unmatched: 6. Germline V gene lookup returns CDR1 ENHRY and CDR2 SYGVKD. The CDR3 consists of 14 residues. The CDR3 here is CAIRTGQGFYEQYF. The DNA of the CDR3 is TGTGCCATCAGGACGGGACAGGGTTTCTACGAGCAGTACTTC.

This clone was observed a few times. The chain employs TRBV6-1 and TRBJ1-3, with D uncertain. Trimming cost V 8 bases and J 5 bases, with 16 bases left between them. Germline CDR1 and CDR2: MNHNS and SASEGT. CDR3 size: 14 residues. The CDR3 nucleotides read TGTGCCAGCGTAAAGAACAGCCTCCGAAACACCATATATTTT. Protein product: CASVKNSLRNTIYF.

CDR3 in amino acids: CAIRPTIPADSPLHF. The CDR3 DNA follows: TGTGCCATCAGGCCAACAATCCCCGCGGATTCACCCCTCCACTTT. This chain uses TRBV10-3 with TRBJ1-6; D remains ambiguous. The CDR3 is made up of 15 amino acids. Trimming stripped 6 bases from V and 8 bases from J, with 17 bases between. Germline V lookup: CDR1 ENHRY, CDR2 SYGVKD.

This clone was recorded a few times. The chain joins TRBV7-3 to TRBJ1-2, with D hard to call. Germline CDR1 is SGHTA and CDR2 is FQGTGA. Trimming pared 1 base from V and 8 bases from J, leaving 11 bases between. The CDR3 consists of 13 residues. The CDR3 sequence is CASSLNEGVGYTF. The CDR3 nucleotides read TGTGCCAGCAGCTTAAATGAGGGAGTAGGCTACACCTTC. The whole variable domain, filled in from reference TRBV7-3 and TRBJ1-2, reads GAGVSQTPSNKVTEKGKYVELRCDPISGHTALYWYRQSLGQGPEFLIYFQGTGAADDSGLPNDRFFAVRPEGSVSTLKIQRTERGDSAVYLCASSLNEGVGYTFGSGTRLTVV.

V is TRBV14 and J is TRBJ1-5; TRBD1 matches 9 bases. The V segment lost 6 bases and the J segment 5 bases; nucleotides outside the gene matches: 5. Germline lookup yields CDR1 SGHDN and CDR2 FVKESK. The CDR3 contains 14 residues. The CDR3 here is CASSRTGEDQPQHF. CDR3 sequence (DNA): TGTGCCAGCAGTAGGACAGGGGAAGATCAGCCCCAGCATTTT.

On this clone: This same CDR3 is encoded by further DNA sequences in the sample. The rearrangement links TRBV19 to TRBJ1-6, with TRBD1 matching over 7 bases. V shed 9 bases, J shed 6 bases, and the junction held 5 bases outside the gene matches. From germline, CDR1 is LNHDA and CDR2 SQIVND (reference sequence). The CDR3 totals 13 residues. The CDR3 coding sequence is TGTGCCAGCACGGGACAGATTAATTCACCCCTCCACTTT. This gives the protein CASTGQINSPLHF.

The rearrangement uses TRBV5-6 and TRBJ2-5; perhaps TRBD1 as D (5 bases). Germline CDR1 is SGHDT and CDR2 is YYEEEE. The CDR3 spans 13 residues. V was clipped by 6 bases and J by 4 bases, with 13 bases between them. The CDR3 here is CASNQGVRETQYF. In DNA form, the CDR3 reads TGTGCCAGCAACCAAGGGGTTCGAGAGACCCAGTACTTC.

J is TRBJ2-2 and V is TRBV12-5; a weak D match, TRBD1 (6 bases). Germline CDR1 reads LGHNT; CDR2 reads FRNRAP. V was pared by 2 bases and J by 4 bases, with 8 bases between. This CDR3 is built from 14 residues. The CDR3 spells CASGLLGGTGELFF. In DNA form, the CDR3 reads TGTGCTAGTGGTTTGTTAGGGGGCACCGGGGAGCTGTTTTTT.

This rearrangement joins TRBV30 to TRBJ2-5; D uncertain. The CDR3 has 13 amino acids. V lost 4 bases to trimming and J lost 5 bases, with 14 bases between them. Germline CDR1 and CDR2: GTSNPN and SVGIG (reference sequence). The CDR3 region is CAWNEPGLETQYF. Written as DNA, the CDR3 is TGTGCCTGGAACGAACCGGGTCTGGAGACCCAGTACTTC.

This sequence joins TRBV11-2 and TRBJ1-1, with TRBD1 identical over 9 bases. The CDR3 consists of 15 residues. Germline CDR1 is SGHAT and CDR2 is FQNNGV. With V trimmed by 5 bases and J by 6 bases, 10 bases remained unmatched. This chain's CDR3 is CASSTRQGVVPEAFF. The CDR3 nucleotides read TGTGCCAGCAGCACCCGACAGGGGGTCGTTCCTGAAGCTTTCTTT.

This clone was found once. Sequence at one end of the junction differs from germline and may be a read error. The chain combines TRBV29-1 with TRBJ1-1; D unclear. This CDR3 region has 14 residues. CDR1 is SQVTM, CDR2 ANQGSEA, per germline. The CDR3 reads CSIELQSTHTEAFF. The DNA for the CDR3 is TGCAGCATTGAATTACAGAGCACACACACTGAAGCTTTCTTT.

The chain joins TRBV9 to TRBJ2-3; no reliable D call. Germline V gives CDR1 SGDLS, CDR2 YYNGEE. This CDR3 is built from 16 residues. Trimming shortened V by 1 base and J by 0 bases, and 12 bases separated the two germline ends. DNA for the CDR3: TGTGCCAGCAGCGTACGGGTGGCCTCTAGCACAGATACGCAGTATTTT. Its protein product is CASSVRVASSTDTQYF.

In DNA form, the CDR3 reads TGTGCCTGGACCGACCTGGGGGGGGCCACAGAGACCCAGTACTTC. Protein product: CAWTDLGGATETQYF. The genes are TRBV30 and TRBJ2-5; D is perhaps TRBD2 (7 bases). This CDR3 comprises 15 residues. V lost 4 bases and J lost 4, with 19 bases in between. Per the germline V gene, CDR1 is GTSNPN and CDR2 is SVGIG (reference sequence).

This rearrangement joins TRBV9 to TRBJ1-5; tentative D call: TRBD1 (6 bases). Between the trimmed V and J ends, which lost 0 bases and 2 bases, there was a span of 6 bases. CDR3 length equals 14 residues. Germline CDR1 is SGDLS and CDR2 is YYNGEE. This CDR3 reads CASSVGQGNQPQHF. As DNA, the CDR3 is TGTGCCAGCAGCGTAGGACAGGGCAATCAGCCCCAGCATTTT. The whole variable domain, remainder taken from reference TRBV9 and TRBJ1-5, is DSGVTQTPKHLITATGQRVTLRCSPRSGDLSVYWYQQSLDQGLQFLIQYYNGEERAKGNILERFSAQQFPDLHSELNLSSLELGDSALYFCASSVGQGNQPQHFGDGTRLSIL.

The genes are TRBV5-1 and TRBJ2-2; TRBD1 might be the D (6 bases). CDR1 is SGHRS, CDR2 YFSETQ, per germline. CDR3 size: 14 residues. V lost 0 bases and J lost 4, with 7 bases in between. The CDR3 reads CASSLVDSTGELFF. The CDR3 DNA sequence: TGCGCCAGCAGCTTGGTGGACAGCACCGGGGAGCTGTTTTTT. The complete variable domain, with remaining parts taken from reference TRBV5-1 and TRBJ2-2, reads KAGVTQTPRYLIKTRGQQVTLSCSPISGHRSVSWYQQTPGQGLQFLFEYFSETQRNKGNFPGRFSGRQFSNSRSEMNVSTLELGDSALYLCASSLVDSTGELFFGEGSRLTVL.

This clone counts as medium-sized. The chain uses TRBV6-4 and TRBJ2-1; TRBD1 matches at 9 bases. The CDR3 is 14 amino acids. From germline, CDR1 is MRHNA and CDR2 SNTAGT. J was trimmed by 7 bases and V by 5 bases; bases with no gene match: 6. CDR3 in amino acids: CASSFTGTGNEQFF. The CDR3 DNA reads TGTGCCAGCAGTTTCACCGGGACAGGGAATGAGCAGTTCTTC.

CDR3 sequence (DNA): TGTGCCACCGGACAGGGCCCTGGGGCCAACGTCCTGACTTTC. Protein product: CATGQGPGANVLTF. The genes are TRBV7-3 and TRBJ2-6, with 8 nucleotides matching TRBD1. The ends lost 10 bases at V and 2 bases at J; junction bases unmatched: 4. The CDR3 is 14 amino acids. Germline assignment: CDR1 SGHTA and CDR2 FQGTGA.

J is TRBJ1-4 and V is TRBV5-1, with D possibly matching TRBD1 (6 bases). The V gene lost 4 bases and the J gene lost 5 bases, with 15 bases spanning the gap. Germline V gene sequence: CDR1 SGHRS, CDR2 YFSETQ. The CDR3 is 15 residues long. CDR3 in DNA: TGCGCCAGCAGCGTCTTGGGACAAACAAATGAAAAACTGTTTTTT. This encodes CASSVLGQTNEKLFF.

The CDR3 DNA sequence: TGTGCCAGCTCCCCCAAGACAGGGGAGAATGCGGGAGGCTACACCTTC. It codes for CASSPKTGENAGGYTF. The J gene is TRBJ1-2, the V gene TRBV18; 8 positions match TRBD1. J gave up 8 bases and V 6 bases, and 17 bases lay outside the gene matches. This CDR3 comprises 16 residues. Germline lookup yields CDR1 KGHSH and CDR2 LQKENI.

CDR3 DNA sequence: TGTGCCAGCAGCTTAGGACAGGGAGGTGAAAAACTGTTTTTT. Encoded protein: CASSLGQGGEKLFF. This chain uses TRBV7-2 with TRBJ1-4; 7 nucleotides line up with TRBD1. V lost 1 base to trimming and J lost 7 bases; unmatched junction nucleotides: 3. This CDR3 is built from 14 residues. CDR1 is SGHTA, CDR2 FQGNSA, per germline.

The chain recombines TRBV7-9 with TRBJ1-1; D is unclear. In germline, CDR1 is SEHNR, CDR2 FQNEAQ (reference sequence). Deletions cut 4 bases from V and 0 bases from J, with 9 bases between. This CDR3 is 14 amino acids long. The DNA of the CDR3 is TGTGCCAGCAGCTCACTAAAATTGAACACTGAAGCTTTCTTT. Protein sequence: CASSSLKLNTEAFF.

This chain uses TRBV6-1 with TRBJ2-7, with TRBD1 matching over 7 bases. CDR3 length equals 14 residues. V shed 6 bases, J shed 3 bases, and the junction held 8 bases outside the gene matches. The germline V gene has CDR1 MNHNS and CDR2 SASEGT. The CDR3 loop is CASSSTGAGYEQYF. The CDR3 DNA is TGTGCCAGCAGCTCTACAGGGGCGGGCTACGAGCAGTACTTC.

This chain joins TRBV12-5 and TRBJ2-1; 9 positions agree with TRBD1. The CDR3 has 17 residues. Trimming removed 3 bases from V and 8 bases from J; junction bases left unmatched: 14. Germline-derived CDR1 and CDR2 are LGHNT and FRNRAP. CDR3 in amino acids: CASGLDRPGQGDYEQFF. The CDR3 bases are TGTGCTAGTGGTTTAGATCGACCGGGACAGGGTGACTATGAGCAGTTCTTC. The entire variable domain, with the rest obtained from reference TRBV12-5 and TRBJ2-1, is as follows: DARVTQTPRHKVTEMGQEVTMRCQPILGHNTVFWYRQTMMQGLELLAYFRNRAPLDDSGMPKDRFSAEMPDATLATLKIQPSEPRDSAVYFCASGLDRPGQGDYEQFFGPGTRLTVL.

This clone was counted between two and nine times. V usage is TRBV10-3 and J usage is TRBJ1-1; a weak D match, TRBD1 (5 bases). The germline V and J ends were trimmed by 5 bases and 4 bases, with 11 bases remaining between them. The CDR3 extends over 13 amino acids. Per the germline V gene, CDR1 is ENHRY and CDR2 is SYGVKD. CDR3 residues: CAISQGEGTEAFF. The CDR3 DNA reads TGTGCCATCAGTCAAGGGGAGGGCACTGAAGCTTTCTTT.

As concerns this clone: This sample also contains other DNA sequences that code for the same CDR3. The V call is TRBV9, the J call TRBJ1-6; D remains unclear. The CDR3 has 15 residues. V was pared by 0 bases and J by 8 bases, with 12 bases between. CDR1 and CDR2 (germline): SGDLS, YYNGEE. The CDR3 sequence: CASSVDEGMDSPLHF. CDR3 sequence (DNA): TGTGCCAGCAGCGTAGACGAGGGCATGGATTCACCCCTCCACTTT.

This chain links TRBV6-8 with TRBJ2-7; D is undetermined. V lost 4 bases and J 0 bases, leaving 13 bases between the germline ends. This CDR3 is 15 amino acids long. CDR1 is MNHGY, CDR2 SAAAGT, per germline. CDR3 sequence reads: CASSFKSGCSYEQYF. CDR3 DNA: TGTGCCAGCAGTTTTAAGAGTGGTTGCTCCTACGAGCAGTACTTC.

The DNA of the CDR3 is TGTGCCAGCAGCTTAGTTGGGACAGGATTCGAGCAGTACTTC. Amino acids: CASSLVGTGFEQYF. The chain has TRBV7-2 and TRBJ2-7; 8 bases map to TRBD1. This CDR3 contains 14 residues. V shed 1 base, J shed 6 bases, and the junction held 5 bases outside the gene matches. The germline gives CDR1 SGHTA, CDR2 FQGNSA.

The chain is built from TRBV4-1 and TRBJ2-7; 9 bases match TRBD1. J gave up 6 bases and V 1 base, and 7 bases lay outside the gene matches. CDR1 is MGHRA, CDR2 YSYEKL, per germline. The CDR3 covers 15 residues. CDR3 DNA sequence: TGCGCCAGCAGCCAAGTGGGACAGGGTAATGTCGAGCAGTACTTC. Its translation is CASSQVGQGNVEQYF.